These 8 T cell receptor beta chains were all obtained from the same sample, sequenced in a study of early T cells in non-severe SARS-CoV-2 infection. TCRdb independently ran MiXCR on the 5' RACE reads; one entry per CDR3 protein. The sample lists approximately 19,000 distinct CDR3 sequences, roughly 5% seen once, with over 5.5% in the top ten. Specimen: whole blood. The receptors were gathered from an adult who was a healthcare worker with PCR-confirmed SARS-CoV-2 infection or an uninfected control (not recorded which).

This clonotype was seen ten or more times. The chain joins TRBV10-2 to TRBJ2-1; 13 bases align to TRBD2. The CDR3 sequence is 16 residues long. The V gene's germline CDR1 is WSHSY and CDR2 SAAADI. The J segment lost 7 bases and the V segment lost 0 bases, leaving 3 bases of the junction unmatched. The CDR3: CASSESKLAGGNEQFF. The DNA for the CDR3 is TGCGCCAGCAGTGAGTCGAAACTAGCGGGGGGGAATGAGCAGTTCTTC.

Many counts were recorded for this clonotype. The J gene is TRBJ1-2, the V gene TRBV11-2, with 10 nucleotides matching TRBD1. Germline V CDR1 and CDR2: SGHAT, FQNNGV. Trimming at V came to 4 bases and at J to 4 bases, leaving 12 bases not matched to a gene. This CDR3 is 17 amino acids long. In nucleotides, the CDR3 is TGTGCCAGCAGCTCCAGACAGGGGGCTACTGAAATCTATGGCTACACCTTC. This encodes CASSSRQGATEIYGYTF.

This clonotype occurred many times. The V call is TRBV7-2, the J call TRBJ1-1, with D perhaps TRBD1 (6 bases). Germline V gene data show CDR1 as SGHTA and CDR2 as FQGNSA. This CDR3 region has 13 residues. V shed 8 bases and J shed 1 base, with 11 bases lying between them. The CDR3: CASGWTENTEAFF. In DNA form, the CDR3 reads TGTGCCAGCGGGTGGACAGAGAACACTGAAGCTTTCTTT.

This clonotype was seen repeatedly, ten times or more. V usage is TRBV4-3 and J usage is TRBJ2-2; D gene uncertain. With 1 base removed from V and 1 base from J, the gap between germline ends came to 10 bases. The CDR3 spans 16 residues. Germline CDR1 LGHNA, CDR2 YSLEER. In DNA, the CDR3 is TGCGCCAGCAGCCAAGTACCGCACTTGAACACCGGGGAGCTGTTTTTT. Protein sequence: CASSQVPHLNTGELFF.

This clonotype is deemed medium-sized (0.01 to 0.1%). The J gene is TRBJ2-3, the V gene TRBV20-1; the match to TRBD2 covers 10 bases. The germline CDR1 and CDR2 sequences are DFQATT and SNEGSKA (reference sequence). CDR3 length equals 14 residues. The V segment lost 5 bases and the J segment 4 bases; nucleotides outside the gene matches: 6. The CDR3 nucleotides read TGCAGTGCTCGATCTAGCGGGAGAGCAGATACGCAGTATTTT. It is translated as CSARSSGRADTQYF.

By share of the sample, this clonotype is medium-sized (0.01 to 0.1%). The V and J genes are TRBV7-2 and TRBJ2-5, with a tentative D call TRBD2 (6 bases). The CDR3 consists of 16 residues. Deletions cut 4 bases from V and 4 bases from J, with 19 bases between. Looked up from germline, CDR1 is SGHTA and CDR2 is FQGNSA. This CDR3 reads CASSSLGGMVRETQYF. The CDR3, as DNA: TGTGCCAGCAGCTCCCTTGGCGGGATGGTCAGAGAGACCCAGTACTTC.

V is TRBV4-3 and J is TRBJ2-1; possible D gene TRBD2, 5 bases. Looked up from germline, CDR1 is LGHNA and CDR2 is YSLEER. V was trimmed by 1 base and J by 7 bases, leaving 17 bases between them. This CDR3 region has 16 residues. CDR3 sequence reads: CASSQGLSGMGNEQFF. CDR3 in DNA: TGCGCCAGCAGCCAAGGGCTCAGCGGTATGGGGAATGAGCAGTTCTTC.

This clonotype has only a few counts. The rearrangement links TRBV7-9 to TRBJ2-3, with 9 positions matching TRBD2. The CDR3 runs to 14 residues. Unmatched junction bases numbered 2, after V lost 5 bases and J lost 2 bases. The germline V gene encodes CDR1 SEHNR and CDR2 FQNEAQ (reference sequence). CDR3 sequence: CASSERGATDTQYF. CDR3 sequence (DNA): TGTGCCAGCAGCGAGCGGGGGGCCACAGATACGCAGTATTTT.